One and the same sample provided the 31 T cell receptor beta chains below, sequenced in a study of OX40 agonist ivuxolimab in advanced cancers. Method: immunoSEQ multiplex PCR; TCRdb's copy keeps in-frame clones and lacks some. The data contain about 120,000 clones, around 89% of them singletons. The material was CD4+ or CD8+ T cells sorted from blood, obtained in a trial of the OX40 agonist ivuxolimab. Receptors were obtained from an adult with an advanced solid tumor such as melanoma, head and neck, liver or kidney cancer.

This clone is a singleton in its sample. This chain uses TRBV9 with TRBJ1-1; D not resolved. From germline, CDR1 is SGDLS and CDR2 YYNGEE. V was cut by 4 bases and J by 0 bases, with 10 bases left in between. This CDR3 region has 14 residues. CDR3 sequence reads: CASSSGPLNTEAFF. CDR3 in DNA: TGTGCCAGCAGCTCCGGGCCGTTGAACACTGAAGCTTTCTTT. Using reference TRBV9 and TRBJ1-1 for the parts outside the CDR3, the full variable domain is DSGVTQTPKHLITATGQRVTLRCSPRSGDLSVYWYQQSLDQGLQFLIQYYNGEERAKGNILERFSAQQFPDLHSELNLSSLELGDSALYFCASSSGPLNTEAFFGQGTRLTVV.

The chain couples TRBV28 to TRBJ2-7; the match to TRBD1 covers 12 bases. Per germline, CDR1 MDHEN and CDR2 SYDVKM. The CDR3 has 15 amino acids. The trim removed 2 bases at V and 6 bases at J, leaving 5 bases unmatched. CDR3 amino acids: CASSLPGQGAGEQYF. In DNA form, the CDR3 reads TGTGCCAGCAGTTTACCGGGACAGGGGGCGGGCGAGCAGTACTTC. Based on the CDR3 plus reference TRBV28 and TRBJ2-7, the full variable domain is DVKVTQSSRYLVKRTGEKVFLECVQDMDHENMFWYRQDPGLGLRLIYFSYDVKMKEKGDIPEGYSVSREKKERFSLILESASTNQTSMYLCASSLPGQGAGEQYFGPGTRLTVT.

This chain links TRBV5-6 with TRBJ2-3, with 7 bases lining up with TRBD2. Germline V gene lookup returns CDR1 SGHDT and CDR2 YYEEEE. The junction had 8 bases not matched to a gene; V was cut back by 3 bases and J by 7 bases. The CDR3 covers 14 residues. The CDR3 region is CASSWGEGSNTQYF. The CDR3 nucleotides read TGTGCCAGCAGCTGGGGGGAGGGCAGCAATACGCAGTATTTT.

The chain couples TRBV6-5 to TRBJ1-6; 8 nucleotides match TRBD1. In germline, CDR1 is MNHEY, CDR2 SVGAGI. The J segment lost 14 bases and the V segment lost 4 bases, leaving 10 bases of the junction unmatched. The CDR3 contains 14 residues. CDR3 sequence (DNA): TGTGCCAGCAGTTTCTCAAGGGACAGGCTGACCCTCCACTTT. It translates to CASSFSRDRLTLHF.

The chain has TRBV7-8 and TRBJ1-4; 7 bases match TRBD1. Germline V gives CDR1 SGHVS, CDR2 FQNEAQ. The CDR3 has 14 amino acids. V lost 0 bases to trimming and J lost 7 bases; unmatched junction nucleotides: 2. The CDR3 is CASSLADRREKLFF. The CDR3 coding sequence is TGTGCCAGCAGCTTAGCGGACAGGCGTGAAAAACTGTTTTTT.

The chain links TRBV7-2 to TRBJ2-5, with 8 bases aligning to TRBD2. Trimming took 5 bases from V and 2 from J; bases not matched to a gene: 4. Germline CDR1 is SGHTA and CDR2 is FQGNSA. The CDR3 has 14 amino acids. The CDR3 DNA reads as TGTGCCAGCAGCCCAGCGGGGGAGCAAGAGACCCAGTACTTC. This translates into CASSPAGEQETQYF.

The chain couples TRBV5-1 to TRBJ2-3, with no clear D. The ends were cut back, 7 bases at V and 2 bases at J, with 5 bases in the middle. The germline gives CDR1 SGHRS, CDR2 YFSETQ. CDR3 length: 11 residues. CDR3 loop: CASALTDTQYF. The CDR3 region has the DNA TGCGCCAGCGCCCTCACAGATACGCAGTATTTT.

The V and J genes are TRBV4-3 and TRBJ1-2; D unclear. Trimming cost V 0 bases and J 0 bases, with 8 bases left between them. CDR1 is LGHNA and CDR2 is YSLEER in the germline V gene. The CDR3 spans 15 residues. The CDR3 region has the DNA TGCGCCAGCAGCCAAGAACTGCAATCTAACTATGGCTACACCTTC. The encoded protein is CASSQELQSNYGYTF.

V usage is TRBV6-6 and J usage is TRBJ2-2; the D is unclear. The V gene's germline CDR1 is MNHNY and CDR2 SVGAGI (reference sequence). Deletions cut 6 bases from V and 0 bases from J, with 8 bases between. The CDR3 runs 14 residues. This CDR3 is CASSGPSNTGELFF. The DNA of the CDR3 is TGTGCCAGCAGCGGCCCTTCGAACACCGGGGAGCTGTTTTTT.

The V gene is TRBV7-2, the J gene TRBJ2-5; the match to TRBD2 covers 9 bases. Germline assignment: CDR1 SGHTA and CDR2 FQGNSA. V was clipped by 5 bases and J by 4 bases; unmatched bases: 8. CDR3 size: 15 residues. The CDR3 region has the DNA TGTGCCAGCAGCCGAAAACCTAGCGGGGCAGAGACCCAGTACTTC. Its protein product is CASSRKPSGAETQYF.

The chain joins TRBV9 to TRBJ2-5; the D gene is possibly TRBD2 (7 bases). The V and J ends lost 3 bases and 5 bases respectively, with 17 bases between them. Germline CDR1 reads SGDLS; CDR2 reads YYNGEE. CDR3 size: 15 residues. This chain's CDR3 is CASSASYREGETQYF. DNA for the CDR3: TGTGCCAGCAGCGCCTCGTACAGGGAGGGGGAGACCCAGTACTTC.

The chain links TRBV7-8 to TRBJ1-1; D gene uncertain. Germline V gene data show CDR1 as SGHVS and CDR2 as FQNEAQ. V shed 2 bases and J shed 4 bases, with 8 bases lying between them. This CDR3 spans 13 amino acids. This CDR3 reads CASSLQEVTEAFF. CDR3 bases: TGTGCCAGCAGCTTACAGGAGGTCACTGAAGCTTTCTTT.

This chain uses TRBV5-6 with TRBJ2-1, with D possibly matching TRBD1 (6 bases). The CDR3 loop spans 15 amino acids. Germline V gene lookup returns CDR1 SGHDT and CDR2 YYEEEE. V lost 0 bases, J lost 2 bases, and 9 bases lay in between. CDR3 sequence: CASSLGQATYNEQFF. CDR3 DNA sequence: TGTGCCAGCAGCTTGGGACAGGCCACCTACAATGAGCAGTTCTTC. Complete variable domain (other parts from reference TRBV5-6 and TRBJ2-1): DAGVTQSPTHLIKTRGQQVTLRCSPKSGHDTVSWYQQALGQGPQFIFQYYEEEERQRGNFPDRFSGHQFPNYSSELNVNALLLGDSALYLCASSLGQATYNEQFFGPGTRLTVL.

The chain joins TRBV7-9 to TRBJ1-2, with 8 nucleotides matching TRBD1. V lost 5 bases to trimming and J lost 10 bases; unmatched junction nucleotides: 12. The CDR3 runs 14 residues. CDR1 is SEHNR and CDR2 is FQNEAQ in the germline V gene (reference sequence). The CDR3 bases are TGTGCCAGCAGCCGGCAAGGACAGGGATCCACCTACACCTTC. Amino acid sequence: CASSRQGQGSTYTF.

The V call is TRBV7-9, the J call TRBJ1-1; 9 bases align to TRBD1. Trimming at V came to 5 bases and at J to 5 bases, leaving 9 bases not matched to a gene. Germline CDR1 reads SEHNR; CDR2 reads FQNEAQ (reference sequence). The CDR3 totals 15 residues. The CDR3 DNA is TGTGCCAGCAGCGTCTACAGGGGGCGCTCGACTGAAGCTTTCTTT. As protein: CASSVYRGRSTEAFF.

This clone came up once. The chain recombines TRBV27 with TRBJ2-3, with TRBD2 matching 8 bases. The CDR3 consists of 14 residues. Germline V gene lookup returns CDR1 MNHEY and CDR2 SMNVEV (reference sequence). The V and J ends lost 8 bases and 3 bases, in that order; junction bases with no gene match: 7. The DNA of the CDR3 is TGTGCCAGCCGGGAGGGGGGGGGAACAGATACGCAGTATTTT. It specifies CASREGGGTDTQYF.

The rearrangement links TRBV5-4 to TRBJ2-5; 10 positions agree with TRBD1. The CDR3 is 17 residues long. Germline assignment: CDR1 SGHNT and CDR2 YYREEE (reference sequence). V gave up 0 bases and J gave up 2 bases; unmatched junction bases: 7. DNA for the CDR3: TGTGCCAGCAGCTTGGGGGGGGACAGGGGAGTACAAGAGACCCAGTACTTC. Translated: CASSLGGDRGVQETQYF.

The CDR3 DNA reads TGTGCCAGCAGCTTAAATCGGGGGTATAATCAGCCCCAGCATTTT. Translating it yields CASSLNRGYNQPQHF. J is TRBJ1-5 and V is TRBV7-2; perhaps TRBD1 as D (5 bases). The CDR3 is 15 residues long. CDR1 is SGHTA and CDR2 is FQGNSA in the germline V gene. Trimming stripped 2 bases from V and 4 bases from J, with 12 bases between.

DNA of the CDR3: TGTGCCAGCAGCTTAGGGTCCTACAATGAGCAGTTCTTC. Its translation: CASSLGSYNEQFF. The gene calls are TRBV11-3 and TRBJ2-1; D unclear. The V gene lost 1 base and the J gene lost 1 base, with 2 bases spanning the gap. Germline V CDR1 and CDR2: SGHNT, YENEEA. This CDR3 is built from 13 residues.

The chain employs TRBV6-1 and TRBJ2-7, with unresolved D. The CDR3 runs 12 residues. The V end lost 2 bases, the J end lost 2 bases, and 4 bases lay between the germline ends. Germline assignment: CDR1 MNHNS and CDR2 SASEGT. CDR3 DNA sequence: TGTGCCAGCAGTGAACAGACCTACGAGCAGTACTTC. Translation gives CASSEQTYEQYF.

CDR3 sequence reads: CASSRTGYSNQPQHF. In DNA, the CDR3 is TGTGCCAGCAGCAGGACAGGGTATAGCAATCAGCCCCAGCATTTT. The chain has TRBV28 and TRBJ1-5; TRBD1 aligns across 8 bases. This CDR3 has 15 residues. After removal of 6 bases from V and 0 bases from J, the junction contained 4 bases not matched to a gene. Germline assignment: CDR1 MDHEN and CDR2 SYDVKM.

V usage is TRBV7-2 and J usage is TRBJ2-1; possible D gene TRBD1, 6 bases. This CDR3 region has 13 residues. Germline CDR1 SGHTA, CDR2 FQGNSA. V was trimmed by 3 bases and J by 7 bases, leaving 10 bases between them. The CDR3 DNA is TGTGCCAGCAGCTTGATCAGGGGAAATGAGCAGTTCTTC. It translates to CASSLIRGNEQFF.

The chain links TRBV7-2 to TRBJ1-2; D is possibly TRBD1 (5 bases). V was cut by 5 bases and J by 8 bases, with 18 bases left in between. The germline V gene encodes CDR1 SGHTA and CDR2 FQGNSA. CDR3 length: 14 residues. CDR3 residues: CASSVSGTGTGYTF. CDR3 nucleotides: TGTGCCAGCAGCGTTTCCGGGACGGGGACGGGCTACACCTTC.

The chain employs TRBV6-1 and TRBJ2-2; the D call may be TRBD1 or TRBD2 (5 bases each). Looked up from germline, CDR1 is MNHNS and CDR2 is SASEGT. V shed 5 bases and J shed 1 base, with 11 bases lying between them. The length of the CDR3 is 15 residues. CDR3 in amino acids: CASSSGTVNTGELFF. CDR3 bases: TGTGCCAGCAGTTCCGGGACGGTGAACACCGGGGAGCTGTTTTTT.

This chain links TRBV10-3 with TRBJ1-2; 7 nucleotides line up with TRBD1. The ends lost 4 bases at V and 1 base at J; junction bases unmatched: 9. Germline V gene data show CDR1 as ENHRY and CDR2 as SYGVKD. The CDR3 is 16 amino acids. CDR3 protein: CAISGQGERINYGYTF. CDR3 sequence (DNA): TGTGCCATCAGTGGTCAGGGGGAAAGGATTAACTATGGCTACACCTTC.

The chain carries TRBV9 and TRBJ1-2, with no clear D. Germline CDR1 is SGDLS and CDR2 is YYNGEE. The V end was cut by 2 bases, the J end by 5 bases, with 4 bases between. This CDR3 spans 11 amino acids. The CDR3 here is CASSVGYGYTF. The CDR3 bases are TGTGCCAGCAGCGTGGGGTATGGCTACACCTTC.

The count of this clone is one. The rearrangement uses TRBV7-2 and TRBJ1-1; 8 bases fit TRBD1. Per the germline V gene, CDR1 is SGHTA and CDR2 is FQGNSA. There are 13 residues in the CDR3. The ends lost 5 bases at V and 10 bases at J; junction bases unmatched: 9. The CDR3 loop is CASSRPGTGTAFF. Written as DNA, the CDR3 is TGTGCCAGCAGCCGTCCCGGGACAGGTACAGCTTTCTTT.

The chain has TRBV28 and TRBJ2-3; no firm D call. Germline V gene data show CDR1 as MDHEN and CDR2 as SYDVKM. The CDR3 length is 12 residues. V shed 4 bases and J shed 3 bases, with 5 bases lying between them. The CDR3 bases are TGTGCCAGCAGTTCCGGTACAGATACGCAGTATTTT. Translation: CASSSGTDTQYF.

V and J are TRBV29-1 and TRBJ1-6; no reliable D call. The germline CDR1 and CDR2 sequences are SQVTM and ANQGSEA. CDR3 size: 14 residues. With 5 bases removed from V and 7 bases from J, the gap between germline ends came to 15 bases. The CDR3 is CSVRTYEPNSPLHF. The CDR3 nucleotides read TGCAGCGTTCGAACCTATGAACCCAATTCACCCCTCCACTTT. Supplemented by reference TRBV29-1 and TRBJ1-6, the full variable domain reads SAVISQKPSRDICQRGTSLTIQCQVDSQVTMMFWYRQQPGQSLTLIATANQGSEATYESGFVIDKFPISRPNLTFSTLTVSNMSPEDSSIYLCSVRTYEPNSPLHFGNGTRLTVT.

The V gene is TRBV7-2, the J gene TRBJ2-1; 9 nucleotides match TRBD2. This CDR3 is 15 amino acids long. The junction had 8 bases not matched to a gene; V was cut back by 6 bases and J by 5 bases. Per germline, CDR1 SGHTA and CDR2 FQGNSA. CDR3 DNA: TGTGCCAGCAGGAGAGCGGGGGGCGATCACAATGAGCAGTTCTTC. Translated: CASRRAGGDHNEQFF.

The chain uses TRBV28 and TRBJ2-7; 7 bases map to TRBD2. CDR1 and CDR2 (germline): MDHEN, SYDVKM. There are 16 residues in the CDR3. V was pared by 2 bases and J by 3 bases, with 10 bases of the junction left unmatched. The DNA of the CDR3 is TGTGCCAGCAGTTTAGCGGGGGTGTTAGCACACTACGAGCAGTACTTC. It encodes CASSLAGVLAHYEQYF.